Each of the 26 T cell receptor beta chains below was sequenced from the same sample in a study of identical twins. TCRdb reprocessed the 5' RACE reads with MiXCR, giving one entry per CDR3 protein. The sample gives hundreds of thousands of distinct CDR3 sequences, 15% to 20% of which show up once; over 10% is in the top ten. This sample also belongs to another study, concerning T cells expressing NK-cell markers.

The sequencing sample was made of PBMCs. The origin of the receptors is a woman aged 18-29 years in good health.

This clonotype was picked up many times. The gene calls are TRBV29-1 and TRBJ2-1; D gene ambiguous. V was clipped by 1 base and J by 10 bases, with 11 bases between them. CDR1 SQVTM and CDR2 ANQGSEA come from the germline V gene. The CDR3 has 12 amino acids. DNA of the CDR3: TGCAGCGTTGAAGTGAGAATAGGAGAGCAGTTCTTC. Translating it yields CSVEVRIGEQFF.

This clonotype has just a few counts. The chain has TRBV20-1 and TRBJ2-1; 8 bases align to TRBD2. Germline V lookup: CDR1 DFQATT, CDR2 SNEGSKA (reference sequence). This CDR3 region has 15 residues. The J segment lost 4 bases and the V segment lost 0 bases, leaving 5 bases of the junction unmatched. The CDR3 sequence is CSARDRLAHYNEQFF. DNA of the CDR3: TGCAGTGCTAGAGATAGACTAGCGCATTACAATGAGCAGTTCTTC.

This chain uses TRBV27 with TRBJ2-3; no clear D. Germline assignment: CDR1 MNHEY and CDR2 SMNVEV (reference sequence). Between the trimmed V and J ends, which lost 1 base and 3 bases, there was a span of 8 bases. The CDR3 runs 14 residues. CDR3 in DNA: TGTGCCAGCAGTTTATTAATGGAGACAGATACGCAGTATTTT. This gives the protein CASSLLMETDTQYF.

This clonotype was counted a few times. The CDR3 loop reads CASSTWRRGTYEQYF. Here the CDR3 DNA reads TGTGCCAGCAGTACTTGGCGGCGGGGAACCTACGAGCAGTACTTC. The J gene is TRBJ2-7, the V gene TRBV12-3 or TRBV12-4; weak D call: TRBD2 (6 bases). The CDR3 is made up of 15 amino acids. V dropped 5 bases and J dropped 2 bases, with 16 bases sitting between them.

The chain has TRBV6-1 and TRBJ1-5, with 7 nucleotides matching TRBD1. Trimming took 5 bases from V and 4 from J; bases not matched to a gene: 5. This CDR3 contains 14 residues. Germline V lookup: CDR1 MNHNS, CDR2 SASEGT. Here the CDR3 DNA reads TGTGCCAGCAGTCCCAGGGGGAGAAATCAGCCCCAGCATTTT. Translating gives CASSPRGRNQPQHF.

The DNA of the CDR3 is TGTGCCAGCAGGAGACTGTACGAGCAGTACTTC. It translates to CASRRLYEQYF. The chain carries TRBV6-2 or TRBV6-3 and TRBJ2-7, with no clear D. Germline CDR1 reads MNHEY; CDR2 reads SVGEGT. This CDR3 has 11 amino acids. The ends were cut back, 6 bases at V and 4 bases at J, with 7 bases in the middle.

The chain has TRBV3-1 and TRBJ2-3; TRBD2 aligns across 11 bases. Germline lookup yields CDR1 LGHDT and CDR2 YNNKEL (reference sequence). After removal of 0 bases from V and 2 bases from J, the junction contained 4 bases not matched to a gene. The CDR3 is 17 amino acids. The CDR3 here is CASSQDRLAGLTDTQYF. The CDR3 DNA reads as TGTGCCAGCAGCCAAGACCGACTAGCGGGACTCACAGATACGCAGTATTTT.

This clonotype was observed a handful of times. The chain employs TRBV20-1 and TRBJ1-4; 7 nucleotides match TRBD1. Losses at the gene ends were 0 bases for V and 5 bases for J; bases not matched to a gene: 6. This CDR3 region has 15 residues. Looked up from germline, CDR1 is DFQATT and CDR2 is SNEGSKA (reference sequence). In DNA form, the CDR3 reads TGCAGTGCTAGAGATATTAGACAGGGCAATGAAAAACTGTTTTTT. This codes for CSARDIRQGNEKLFF.

This clonotype was detected a few times. The chain carries TRBV12-3 or TRBV12-4 and TRBJ1-1; 8 nucleotides agree with TRBD1. The length of the CDR3 is 14 residues. V gave up 6 bases and J gave up 5 bases; unmatched junction bases: 8. CDR3 nucleotide sequence: TGTGCCAGCAGCATCACAGGGGGAGGGACTGAAGCTTTCTTT. Translation: CASSITGGGTEAFF.

This clonotype was observed a handful of times. The V call is TRBV27, the J call TRBJ2-3; 7 bases are shared with TRBD1. CDR1 MNHEY and CDR2 SMNVEV come from the germline V gene (reference sequence). V lost 6 bases to trimming and J lost 6 bases; unmatched junction nucleotides: 6. This CDR3 has 13 amino acids. DNA for the CDR3: TGTGCCAGCAGCAGTACAGGGGCGGATACGCAGTATTTT. Amino acids: CASSSTGADTQYF.

The V call is TRBV7-2, the J call TRBJ2-2; a possible D gene is TRBD2 (6 bases). CDR1 is SGHTA and CDR2 is FQGNSA in the germline V gene. Trimming stripped 2 bases from V and 3 bases from J, with 10 bases between. CDR3 length: 15 amino acids. This chain's CDR3 is CASSLYGSDTGELFF. CDR3 nucleotides: TGTGCCAGCAGCTTATACGGGAGCGACACCGGGGAGCTGTTTTTT.

The chain has TRBV29-1 and TRBJ2-5, with unresolved D. The V gene's germline CDR1 is SQVTM and CDR2 ANQGSEA. CDR3 length: 13 amino acids. The ends were cut back, 5 bases at V and 3 bases at J, with 13 bases in the middle. As DNA, the CDR3 is TGCAGCGTTTTGAGCGCCAAGGAAGAGACCCAGTACTTC. Its translation: CSVLSAKEETQYF.

This clonotype was recorded at least ten times. V gene TRBV12-3 or TRBV12-4 combines with J gene TRBJ1-1; D remains unclear. The CDR3 runs 13 residues. Trimming took off 4 bases at V and 1 base at J, with 7 bases between the two ends. The chain's CDR3 is CASSYDWNTEAFF. The CDR3 DNA is TGTGCCAGCAGTTATGACTGGAACACTGAAGCTTTCTTT.

The CDR3 protein is CASSQWGAGQPQHF. The CDR3 nucleotides are TGTGCCAGCAGCCAGTGGGGGGCAGGTCAGCCCCAGCATTTT. The chain employs TRBV4-2 and TRBJ1-5; D is perhaps TRBD1 (6 bases). The CDR3 sequence is 14 residues long. Trimming shortened V by 3 bases and J by 6 bases, and 12 bases separated the two germline ends. Germline V CDR1 and CDR2: LGHNA, YNFKEQ.

This clonotype was seen ten or more times. The rearrangement joins TRBV29-1 to TRBJ1-2, with TRBD1 identical over 7 bases. Germline V gene data show CDR1 as SQVTM and CDR2 as ANQGSEA. CDR3 length equals 14 residues. With 0 bases clipped from V and 5 bases from J, the junction kept 6 bases outside the gene matches. The CDR3 sequence is CSVEDPLTGYGYTF. In DNA form, the CDR3 reads TGCAGCGTTGAAGACCCCTTGACAGGGTATGGCTACACCTTC.

This rearrangement joins TRBV18 to TRBJ2-3; D may be TRBD2 (6 bases). Germline CDR1 KGHSH, CDR2 LQKENI. CDR3 length: 15 amino acids. The germline V and J ends were trimmed by 3 bases and 2 bases, with 12 bases remaining between them. The CDR3 coding sequence is TGTGCCAGCTCACCCGGGGGTAGCGTCACAGATACGCAGTATTTT. Its translation is CASSPGGSVTDTQYF.

J is TRBJ2-2 and V is TRBV24-1, with D unresolved. The CDR3 extends over 15 amino acids. Germline-derived CDR1 and CDR2 are KGHDR and SFDVKD. Trimming cost V 6 bases and J 0 bases, with 10 bases left between them. The CDR3 here is CATSLGGTNTGELFF. For the CDR3, the DNA is TGTGCCACCAGTCTCGGCGGAACGAACACCGGGGAGCTGTTTTTT.

In its sample, this clonotype was seen many times. The chain has TRBV6-2 or TRBV6-3 and TRBJ1-1, with D hard to call. Germline CDR1 reads MNHEY; CDR2 reads SVGEGT. The CDR3 contains 11 residues. Trimming took 7 bases from V and 2 from J, leaving 5 bases between them. The CDR3 loop is CASKENTEAFF. The CDR3, as DNA: TGTGCCAGCAAGGAAAACACTGAAGCTTTCTTT.

In this sample, this clonotype turned up a few times. The genes are TRBV6-2 or TRBV6-3 and TRBJ2-1; a possible D gene is TRBD2 (5 bases). The V end lost 0 bases, the J end lost 0 bases, and 6 bases lay between the germline ends. The CDR3 is 15 amino acids. Per the germline V gene, CDR1 is MNHEY and CDR2 is SVGEGT. The CDR3 nucleotides are TGTGCCAGCAGTTACTCGGGAGTCTCCTACAATGAGCAGTTCTTC. Its translation: CASSYSGVSYNEQFF.

This clonotype was seen only a few times. The rearrangement joins TRBV20-1 to TRBJ2-5, with D unresolved. Trimming took off 5 bases at V and 4 bases at J, with 14 bases between the two ends. This CDR3 contains 13 residues. Germline CDR1 is DFQATT and CDR2 is SNEGSKA (reference sequence). In DNA form, the CDR3 reads TGCAGTGCTTTCCCGCCGGGTACAGAGACCCAGTACTTC. It yields the protein CSAFPPGTETQYF.

The genes are TRBV29-1 and TRBJ2-1, with 8 positions matching TRBD2. Germline CDR1 is SQVTM and CDR2 is ANQGSEA. Losses at the gene ends were 3 bases for V and 0 bases for J; bases not matched to a gene: 7. The CDR3 contains 16 residues. The CDR3 loop is CSVEAGGPSSYNEQFF. CDR3 bases: TGCAGCGTTGAGGCGGGAGGACCGAGCTCCTACAATGAGCAGTTCTTC.

About this clonotype: A much larger clone lies a single base off, so this may be a read error. The CDR3 DNA follows: TGTGCCAGCGGGGGATCGACAGGGACGGAAAATGAGCAGTTCTTC. Translating it yields CASGGSTGTENEQFF. V usage is TRBV12-3 or TRBV12-4 and J usage is TRBJ2-1; 7 bases line up with TRBD1. V was clipped by 8 bases and J by 7 bases; unmatched bases: 14. This CDR3 has 15 amino acids.

The chain combines TRBV6-1 with TRBJ1-6; maybe TRBD1 (6 bases). V lost 6 bases and J 9 bases, leaving 12 bases between the germline ends. Germline V gene data show CDR1 as MNHNS and CDR2 as SASEGT. The CDR3 has 13 amino acids. The CDR3 sequence: CASRRDIGSPLHF. In nucleotides, the CDR3 is TGTGCCAGCAGAAGGGACATCGGTTCACCCCTCCACTTT.

This chain joins TRBV12-3 or TRBV12-4 and TRBJ2-1; 14 nucleotides line up with TRBD2. The V segment lost 7 bases and the J segment 10 bases; nucleotides outside the gene matches: 9. The CDR3 loop spans 15 amino acids. CDR3 DNA: TGTGCCAGCACCCCGGGACTAGCGGGAGACAGGGAGCAGTTCTTC. This translates into CASTPGLAGDREQFF.

This clonotype was observed a few times. The chain employs TRBV5-1 and TRBJ1-1, with D possibly TRBD1 on 5 matching bases. V was pared by 3 bases and J by 3 bases, with 12 bases between. The CDR3 has 14 amino acids. The V gene's germline CDR1 is SGHRS and CDR2 YFSETQ. The CDR3 loop is CASSSRAGDTEAFF. The CDR3 DNA reads TGCGCCAGCAGCTCTCGGGCGGGGGACACTGAAGCTTTCTTT.

This clonotype was detected a few times. This rearrangement joins TRBV5-1 to TRBJ1-1; the D gene is possibly TRBD1 (6 bases). V dropped 4 bases and J dropped 1 base, with 11 bases sitting between them. From germline, CDR1 is SGHRS and CDR2 YFSETQ. The CDR3 extends over 14 amino acids. The CDR3 DNA reads as TGCGCCAGCAGCGGCGGGACACCGAACACTGAAGCTTTCTTT. The encoded protein is CASSGGTPNTEAFF.